The clone carrying this TCR beta chain was seen many times. The data were taken from a study of regulatory T cells in long-lasting Graves disease. Researchers made TCR beta libraries by using iRepertoire HTBI primers and running Arm-PCR on CDR3 regions. TCRdb processed the multiplex PCR reads anew with MiXCR; each CDR3 protein has one entry. The data hold approximately 540,000 distinct CDR3 sequences, with around 11% observed a single time. Time point given: newly diagnosed GD, antithyroid drugs for less than 3 months. Extracted PBMC RNA gave rise to the TCR library. V was cut by 8 bases and J by 5 bases, with 25 bases left in between. CDR1 is MNHNS and CDR2 is SASEGT in the germline V gene. The CDR3 runs to 16 residues. These data were likewise used in another study, on T cells in Graves' hyperthyroidism and ophthalmopathy.

The specimen was peripheral blood mononuclear cells (PBMCs), collected at new diagnosis, from a patient treated with antithyroid drugs. The TCR sequence derives from a woman in her 30s with Graves disease. V gene TRBV6-1 combines with J gene TRBJ2-7; TRBD1 might be the D (6 bases). The CDR3 spells CASLPQTGRLGDEQYF. The DNA for the CDR3 is TGTGCCAGCCTACCCCAAACAGGGCGCCTCGGTGACGAGCAGTACTTC.